A selection of T cell receptor beta chains follows, all from one sample in a study of CD8 T cells in ankylosing spondylitis. TCRdb called the 5' RACE reads again in MiXCR, with one record for every CDR3 protein. The repertoire holds around 320,000 distinct CDR3 sequences, with roughly 20% as singletons. Specimen: blood, either unsorted or a sorted T cell fraction (not recorded which). The receptors shown here come from a female donor with ankylosing spondylitis or in good health (not recorded which). CDR3s include the opening cysteine and the closing phenylalanine or tryptophan. The order of the fields is D gene, J gene, V gene, clone size, CDR3 protein, CDR3 DNA. The D gene is left open where the match is weak. Where a row states a size, it is once, few, many or the class of an expanded clone; other rows omit it.

D gene: TRBD2; J gene: TRBJ2-7; V gene: TRBV20-1; clone size: NA; CDR3 protein: CSARAVRGLAGGSYEQYF; CDR3 DNA: TGCAGTGCTAGAGCCGTTCGTGGACTAGCGGGAGGGTCCTACGAGCAGTACTTC
D gene: NA; J gene: TRBJ2-3; V gene: TRBV2; clone size: NA; CDR3 protein: CASQGETDTQYF; CDR3 DNA: TGCGCCTCACAAGGGGAGACAGATACGCAGTATTTT
D gene: TRBD1; J gene: TRBJ1-5; V gene: TRBV12-3/TRBV12-4; clone size: many; CDR3 protein: CASTMTGYKPQHF; CDR3 DNA: TGTGCCAGCACCATGACAGGGTATAAGCCCCAGCATTTT
D gene: TRBD1; J gene: TRBJ1-2; V gene: TRBV9; clone size: few; CDR3 protein: CASSVGPENRGYGYTF; CDR3 DNA: TGTGCCAGCAGCGTAGGCCCCGAAAACAGGGGTTATGGCTACACCTTC
D gene: NA; J gene: TRBJ2-3; V gene: TRBV29-1; clone size: many; CDR3 protein: CSVETAGTSTDTQYF; CDR3 DNA: TGCAGCGTTGAAACCGCGGGGACTAGCACAGATACGCAGTATTTT
D gene: NA; J gene: TRBJ2-1; V gene: TRBV5-1; clone size: many; CDR3 protein: CASSPVGDYSYNEQFF; CDR3 DNA: TGCGCCAGCAGCCCGGTGGGCGACTACTCCTACAATGAGCAGTTCTTC
D gene: TRBD2; J gene: TRBJ2-1; V gene: TRBV12-3/TRBV12-4; clone size: few; CDR3 protein: CASSLRGLAGGGGKNEQFF; CDR3 DNA: TGTGCCAGCAGTTTAAGGGGACTAGCGGGAGGCGGGGGTAAGAATGAGCAGTTCTTC
D gene: TRBD1; J gene: TRBJ1-6; V gene: TRBV28; clone size: NA; CDR3 protein: CASRLGTGASSPLHF; CDR3 DNA: TGTGCCAGCAGGTTGGGGACAGGGGCGAGTTCACCCCTCCACTTT
D gene: TRBD2; J gene: TRBJ2-7; V gene: TRBV5-6; clone size: NA; CDR3 protein: CASWLAGGPWYEQYF; CDR3 DNA: TGTGCCAGCTGGCTAGCGGGAGGCCCGTGGTACGAGCAGTACTTC
D gene: TRBD1; J gene: TRBJ2-7; V gene: TRBV7-2; clone size: few; CDR3 protein: CASSNRQGRLYEQYF; CDR3 DNA: TGTGCCAGCAGCAACCGACAGGGTAGATTATACGAGCAGTACTTC
D gene: NA; J gene: TRBJ1-2; V gene: TRBV18; clone size: NA; CDR3 protein: CASSPSGEHYGYTF; CDR3 DNA: TGTGCCAGCTCACCCTCCGGGGAGCACTATGGCTACACCTTC
D gene: NA; J gene: TRBJ1-2; V gene: TRBV7-9; clone size: many; CDR3 protein: CASSPPRMAANYGYTF; CDR3 DNA: TGTGCCAGCAGCCCACCACGGATGGCAGCTAACTATGGCTACACCTTC
D gene: NA; J gene: TRBJ2-5; V gene: TRBV20-1; clone size: NA; CDR3 protein: CSARPQQETQYF; CDR3 DNA: TGCAGTGCTAGGCCCCAACAAGAGACCCAGTACTTC
D gene: TRBD2; J gene: TRBJ2-7; V gene: TRBV6-1; clone size: few; CDR3 protein: CASSGVSSGSSYEQYF; CDR3 DNA: TGTGCCAGCAGTGGGGTGTCCAGCGGGAGCTCCTACGAGCAGTACTTC
D gene: TRBD1; J gene: TRBJ1-1; V gene: TRBV20-1; clone size: NA; CDR3 protein: CSATIRGRPEAFF; CDR3 DNA: TGCAGTGCCACAATCAGGGGGAGGCCTGAAGCTTTCTTT
D gene: NA; J gene: TRBJ2-3; V gene: TRBV5-4; clone size: few; CDR3 protein: CASSLVTRTDTQYF; CDR3 DNA: TGTGCCAGCAGCTTGGTCACACGCACAGATACGCAGTATTTT
D gene: TRBD1; J gene: TRBJ2-3; V gene: TRBV18; clone size: few; CDR3 protein: CASSPLQGGTDTQYF; CDR3 DNA: TGTGCCAGCTCACCACTCCAGGGGGGCACAGATACGCAGTATTTT
D gene: NA; J gene: TRBJ2-1; V gene: TRBV7-6; clone size: NA; CDR3 protein: CASSLDARSSGQFF; CDR3 DNA: TGTGCCAGCAGCTTAGACGCCCGCTCCAGTGGGCAGTTCTTC
D gene: TRBD2; J gene: TRBJ2-3; V gene: TRBV5-1; clone size: NA; CDR3 protein: CASSLGRASGSRDTQYF; CDR3 DNA: TGCGCCAGCAGCTTGGGTAGAGCTAGCGGGAGTCGAGATACGCAGTATTTT
D gene: NA; J gene: TRBJ2-5; V gene: TRBV10-3; clone size: few; CDR3 protein: CAISESRGEETQYF; CDR3 DNA: TGTGCCATCAGTGAGTCACGGGGAGAGGAGACCCAGTACTTC
D gene: TRBD1; J gene: TRBJ1-1; V gene: TRBV7-2; clone size: few; CDR3 protein: CASSARQGSTEAFF; CDR3 DNA: TGTGCCAGCAGCGCCAGACAGGGAAGCACTGAAGCTTTCTTT
D gene: NA; J gene: TRBJ1-6; V gene: TRBV5-5; clone size: NA; CDR3 protein: CASSLSANSPLHF; CDR3 DNA: TGTGCCAGCAGCTTGAGTGCTAATTCACCCCTCCACTTT
D gene: NA; J gene: TRBJ2-5; V gene: TRBV7-9; clone size: NA; CDR3 protein: CASSSPPLDRSQETQYF; CDR3 DNA: TGTGCCAGCAGCTCCCCTCCCCTCGACAGGTCCCAAGAGACCCAGTACTTC
D gene: TRBD2; J gene: TRBJ2-1; V gene: TRBV9; clone size: few; CDR3 protein: CASSPRTSGSSQQFF; CDR3 DNA: TGTGCCAGCAGCCCCAGGACTAGCGGGAGTAGTCAGCAGTTCTTC
D gene: NA; J gene: TRBJ2-6; V gene: TRBV20-1; clone size: NA; CDR3 protein: CSARPERGARSGANVLTF; CDR3 DNA: TGCAGTGCTAGACCCGAACGGGGAGCCCGCTCTGGGGCCAACGTCCTGACTTTC
D gene: TRBD2; J gene: TRBJ2-7; V gene: TRBV18; clone size: few; CDR3 protein: CASSPNNGRKVEQYF; CDR3 DNA: TGTGCCAGCTCACCAAATAACGGGAGGAAGGTCGAGCAGTACTTC
D gene: TRBD1; J gene: TRBJ2-1; V gene: TRBV12-3/TRBV12-4; clone size: few; CDR3 protein: CASSIGGQGNEQFF; CDR3 DNA: TGTGCCAGCAGCATAGGGGGACAGGGCAATGAGCAGTTCTTC
D gene: NA; J gene: TRBJ2-7; V gene: TRBV4-3; clone size: NA; CDR3 protein: CASSQNTYSSYEQYF; CDR3 DNA: TGCGCCAGCAGCCAAAACACATATAGCTCCTACGAGCAGTACTTC
D gene: NA; J gene: TRBJ2-6; V gene: TRBV12-3/TRBV12-4; clone size: few; CDR3 protein: CASRFSGANVLTF; CDR3 DNA: TGTGCCAGCCGATTCTCTGGGGCCAACGTCCTGACTTTC
D gene: NA; J gene: TRBJ2-2; V gene: TRBV20-1; clone size: NA; CDR3 protein: CSPTTGNTGELFF; CDR3 DNA: TGCAGTCCGACCACAGGGAACACCGGGGAGCTGTTTTTT
D gene: TRBD1; J gene: TRBJ2-5; V gene: TRBV10-3; clone size: few; CDR3 protein: CAISDRGQKETQYF; CDR3 DNA: TGTGCCATCAGTGATCGGGGACAGAAAGAGACCCAGTACTTC
D gene: NA; J gene: TRBJ1-4; V gene: TRBV12-3/TRBV12-4; clone size: few; CDR3 protein: CASSLRGAGEKLFF; CDR3 DNA: TGTGCCAGCAGTTTGAGGGGGGCGGGAGAAAAACTGTTTTTT
D gene: NA; J gene: TRBJ2-1; V gene: TRBV4-3; clone size: NA; CDR3 protein: CASSQEGGRVNEQFF; CDR3 DNA: TGCGCCAGCAGCCAAGAAGGGGGGCGCGTCAATGAGCAGTTCTTC
D gene: NA; J gene: TRBJ2-3; V gene: TRBV12-3/TRBV12-4; clone size: NA; CDR3 protein: CASSLKSGWGDTQYF; CDR3 DNA: TGTGCCAGCAGTTTAAAGAGCGGTTGGGGGGATACGCAGTATTTT
D gene: TRBD2; J gene: TRBJ2-1; V gene: TRBV5-1; clone size: few; CDR3 protein: CASSLWASGNEQFF; CDR3 DNA: TGCGCCAGCAGCTTGTGGGCTAGCGGTAATGAGCAGTTCTTC
D gene: TRBD2; J gene: TRBJ2-1; V gene: TRBV20-1; clone size: few; CDR3 protein: CSAGLAGGTSEQFF; CDR3 DNA: TGCAGTGCTGGACTAGCGGGAGGTACTAGTGAGCAGTTCTTC
D gene: TRBD1; J gene: TRBJ1-1; V gene: TRBV29-1; clone size: NA; CDR3 protein: CSVDGTGGVTEAFF; CDR3 DNA: TGCAGCGTCGACGGGACAGGGGGTGTCACTGAAGCTTTCTTT
D gene: TRBD1; J gene: TRBJ1-2; V gene: TRBV6-1; clone size: few; CDR3 protein: CASNTHRGDYGYTF; CDR3 DNA: TGTGCCAGCAATACACACAGGGGAGACTATGGCTACACCTTC
D gene: TRBD2; J gene: TRBJ2-5; V gene: TRBV20-1; clone size: NA; CDR3 protein: CSARARLGAGGIVTQYF; CDR3 DNA: TGCAGTGCTAGAGCTCGCCTTGGAGCGGGAGGGATCGTGACCCAGTACTTC
D gene: NA; J gene: TRBJ1-2; V gene: TRBV12-3/TRBV12-4; clone size: NA; CDR3 protein: CASSLSRRESGYTF; CDR3 DNA: TGTGCCAGCAGTCTTTCCCGTCGGGAATCCGGCTACACCTTC
D gene: NA; J gene: TRBJ1-4; V gene: TRBV24-1; clone size: few; CDR3 protein: CAPPSQKGEKLFF; CDR3 DNA: TGTGCCCCCCCGTCCCAGAAGGGTGAAAAACTGTTTTTT
D gene: NA; J gene: TRBJ2-3; V gene: TRBV14; clone size: few; CDR3 protein: CASSQVGTDTQYF; CDR3 DNA: TGTGCCAGCAGCCAAGTTGGCACAGATACGCAGTATTTT
D gene: NA; J gene: TRBJ1-1; V gene: TRBV10-3; clone size: many; CDR3 protein: CAISEVGQGNTEAFF; CDR3 DNA: TGTGCCATCAGTGAGGTCGGGCAAGGGAACACTGAAGCTTTCTTT
D gene: NA; J gene: TRBJ2-1; V gene: TRBV7-2; clone size: NA; CDR3 protein: CASSLFNRGGINEQFF; CDR3 DNA: TGTGCCAGCAGCTTATTTAACCGGGGAGGAATAAATGAGCAGTTCTTC
D gene: TRBD1; J gene: TRBJ1-5; V gene: TRBV27; clone size: NA; CDR3 protein: CASRGTGGYQPQHF; CDR3 DNA: TGTGCCAGCAGGGGGACAGGGGGTTATCAGCCCCAGCATTTT
D gene: TRBD2; J gene: TRBJ2-3; V gene: TRBV4-3; clone size: NA; CDR3 protein: CASSQDKRTSGRAWADTQYF; CDR3 DNA: TGCGCCAGCAGCCAAGACAAAAGGACTAGCGGGAGGGCCTGGGCAGATACGCAGTATTTT
D gene: NA; J gene: TRBJ2-2; V gene: TRBV28; clone size: few; CDR3 protein: CASSLNSLKAAGELFF; CDR3 DNA: TGTGCCAGCAGTTTAAACTCCCTTAAGGCGGCCGGGGAGCTGTTTTTT
D gene: NA; J gene: TRBJ2-2; V gene: TRBV7-9; clone size: NA; CDR3 protein: CASSMGLLTGELFF; CDR3 DNA: TGTGCCAGCAGCATGGGACTCCTCACCGGGGAGCTGTTTTTT
D gene: NA; J gene: TRBJ2-5; V gene: TRBV20-1; clone size: many; CDR3 protein: CSARDPAETQYF; CDR3 DNA: TGCAGTGCTAGAGATCCAGCGGAGACCCAGTACTTC
D gene: NA; J gene: TRBJ2-2; V gene: TRBV3-1; clone size: few; CDR3 protein: CASSQDQVANTGELFF; CDR3 DNA: TGTGCCAGCAGCCAAGATCAAGTCGCGAACACCGGGGAGCTGTTTTTT
D gene: TRBD1; J gene: TRBJ1-1; V gene: TRBV10-3; clone size: NA; CDR3 protein: CAISQVRGQEAFF; CDR3 DNA: TGTGCCATCAGTCAAGTCAGGGGGCAGGAAGCTTTCTTT
D gene: TRBD2; J gene: TRBJ2-3; V gene: TRBV6-5; clone size: NA; CDR3 protein: CASSYSMTSGSLGTDTQYF; CDR3 DNA: TGTGCCAGCAGTTACTCGATGACTAGCGGGAGCTTGGGCACAGATACGCAGTATTTT
D gene: NA; J gene: TRBJ2-3; V gene: TRBV5-1; clone size: few; CDR3 protein: CASSPRDTPADTQYF; CDR3 DNA: TGCGCCAGCAGCCCCCGGGACACCCCGGCAGATACGCAGTATTTT
D gene: NA; J gene: TRBJ2-3; V gene: TRBV6-5; clone size: many; CDR3 protein: CASSFFQTTDTQYF; CDR3 DNA: TGTGCCAGCAGTTTCTTCCAAACTACGGATACGCAGTATTTT
D gene: NA; J gene: TRBJ2-3; V gene: TRBV12-3/TRBV12-4; clone size: few; CDR3 protein: CASSYRDPQYF; CDR3 DNA: TGTGCCAGCAGCTACCGTGATCCGCAGTATTTT